A single sample gave rise to the 21 T cell receptor beta chains below, sequenced in a study of tumor and adjacent non-tumor tissue in lung cancer. TCRbeta libraries were built with three rounds of nested PCR, modified from ARM-PCR. TCRdb independently ran MiXCR on the multiplex PCR reads; one entry per CDR3 protein. The sample lists some 80,000 distinct CDR3 sequences; around 82% were seen once. RNA was extracted from bulk tissue without any cell sorting. Distant lung tissue was collected more than 3 cm away from the tumor edge. The sequenced material came from distant non-tumor lung tissue. The source of these receptors is a woman aged 45-65 years with non-small cell lung cancer.

Comments on this clonotype: The junction shows a germline mismatch at one end, possibly a read error. The chain employs TRBV12-3 or TRBV12-4 and TRBJ1-1; tentative D call: TRBD1 (5 bases). This CDR3 has 16 residues. The CDR3 sequence: CASSVSGRLMNTEALF. The CDR3 bases are TGTGCCAGCAGTGTGTCAGGGAGACTCATGAACACTGAAGCTTTATTT.

Of note for this clonotype: A read error is possible here, since a much larger clone lies one base away. The chain uses TRBV15 and TRBJ2-4, with D maybe TRBD1 (6 bases). V lost 5 bases and J lost 8, with 16 bases in between. This CDR3 is 14 amino acids long. Germline V gene sequence: CDR1 LNHNV, CDR2 YYDKDF (reference sequence). In DNA form, the CDR3 reads TGTGCCACCAGCGTCCTCCACAGGGAAGACATTCAGTACTTC. Translating it yields CATSVLHREDIQYF.

Points on this clonotype: An end of the junction does not agree with germline; a read error may underlie this. The chain has TRBV6-5 and TRBJ2-3; the match to TRBD2 covers 9 bases. The CDR3 sequence is 18 residues long. Per the germline V gene, CDR1 is MNHEY and CDR2 is SVGAGI. The chain's CDR3 is CTSSHEMGGRATTDTQYF. DNA for the CDR3: TGTACCAGCAGCCATGAAATGGGCGGGAGGGCCACCACAGATACGCAGTATTTT.

The gene calls are TRBV20-1 and TRBJ2-7; D is undetermined. The germline V gene has CDR1 DFQATT and CDR2 SNEGSKA (reference sequence). The CDR3 runs 11 residues. Trimming cost V 0 bases and J 3 bases, with 3 bases left between them. CDR3 sequence: CSARENYEQYF. The DNA for the CDR3 is TGCAGTGCTAGAGAAAACTACGAGCAGTACTTC.

This clonotype has more than one count but fewer than ten. One end of the junction fails to match germline, which may point to a read error. V gene TRBV4-1 combines with J gene TRBJ2-7; D might be TRBD2 (6 bases). The DNA matches TRBJ2-1 better at its end, which makes the J call doubtful. Germline V gene sequence: CDR1 MGHRA, CDR2 YSYEKL. The CDR3 is 14 amino acids. CDR3 protein: CASSQDTGVWEQFF. The CDR3 DNA is TGCGCTAGCAGCCAAGATACGGGAGTCTGGGAGCAGTTCTTC.

The sample holds one count of this clonotype. One base away lies a much larger clone, so this may be a sequencing read error. The chain employs TRBV13 and TRBJ1-1; no clear D gene. Germline-derived CDR1 and CDR2 are PRHDT and FYEKMQ (reference sequence). The length of the CDR3 is 11 residues. CDR3 amino acids: CASLGQSEALF. Written as DNA, the CDR3 is TGTGCCAGCTTAGGGCAGTCTGAAGCTCTCTTT.

There are many counts of this clonotype. The V and J genes are TRBV28 and TRBJ2-7; D possibly uses TRBD1 or TRBD2 (5 bases each). The germline gives CDR1 MDHEN, CDR2 SYDVKM. The CDR3 is 13 amino acids. Between the trimmed V and J ends, which lost 9 bases and 2 bases, there was a span of 14 bases. The DNA of the CDR3 is TGTGCCAGGCGGGCAGGGAATCCCTACGAGCAGTACTTC. Amino acid sequence: CARRAGNPYEQYF.

This clonotype came up many times. The V and J genes are TRBV28 and TRBJ1-1; 8 nucleotides align to TRBD1. V was clipped by 7 bases and J by 4 bases; unmatched bases: 8. The CDR3 consists of 14 residues. Germline V CDR1 and CDR2: MDHEN, SYDVKM. The CDR3 DNA reads as TGTGCCAGCATTAGGGACAGGTTAGGCACTGAAGCTTTCTTT. Translating gives CASIRDRLGTEAFF.

Points on this clonotype: This sequence may be a read error, since a much larger clone differs from it by one base. This chain joins TRBV20-1 and TRBJ2-3; TRBD1 or TRBD2 may be the D gene (5 bases each). The CDR3 totals 12 residues. V lost 5 bases, J lost 2 bases, and 8 bases lay in between. Germline CDR1 is DFQATT and CDR2 is SNEGSKA (reference sequence). The CDR3 sequence: CSAPGPTDTQYF. CDR3 nucleotides: TGCAGTGCTCCGGGACCCACAGATACGCAGTATTTT.

Comment on this clonotype: A read error may produce the germline difference seen at one junction end. The CDR3 reads CASSEDTGGAETQYF. The DNA of the CDR3 is TGTGCCAGCAGTGAAGATACGGGAGGGGCAGAAACGCAGTACTTT. This chain joins TRBV6-1 and TRBJ2-3; TRBD2 matches 8 bases. The germline V gene encodes CDR1 MNHNS and CDR2 SASEGT. The CDR3 sequence is 15 residues long.

The chain carries TRBV6-1 and TRBJ2-7; D unresolved. V dropped 8 bases and J dropped 5 bases, with 19 bases sitting between them. The CDR3 contains 14 residues. Germline-derived CDR1 and CDR2 are MNHNS and SASEGT. CDR3 bases: TGTGCCAGCTTATCAAGCTCCTCAAGGAACGAGCAGTACTTC. Its protein product is CASLSSSSRNEQYF.

This rearrangement joins TRBV12-3 or TRBV12-4 to TRBJ2-5; the D gene is possibly TRBD1 (6 bases). This CDR3 region has 14 residues. Trimming pared 7 bases from V and 8 bases from J, leaving 20 bases between. Here the CDR3 DNA reads TGTGCCAGCAATTTGTTTCAAGAGGGGGATACCCAGTACTTC. Its translation is CASNLFQEGDTQYF.

Comment on this clonotype: One junction end disagrees with the germline gene, perhaps due to a read error. The rearrangement links TRBV6-5 to TRBJ2-1; D call uncertain. Looked up from germline, CDR1 is MNHEY and CDR2 is SVGAGI. The CDR3 has 17 amino acids. CDR3 sequence reads: CASSYSFASSSYNEKFF. CDR3 nucleotide sequence: TGTGCCAGCAGTTACTCATTTGCCTCCAGCTCCTACAATGAGAAGTTCTTC.

Worth noting for this clonotype: This CDR3 fails to terminate in the conserved phenylalanine or tryptophan, so it likely reflects a read error. No DNA is shown, since the ends of the CDR3 on it are uncertain; the CDR3 is the one TCRdb lists. The chain carries TRBV12-3 or TRBV12-4 and TRBJ2-1; TRBD1, the D gene given by the table, was not confirmed from the DNA. The CDR3 comprises 11 residues, both ends counted. The CDR3: CASSLGDRPFS.

This clonotype was detected once. Mismatch with germline at one junction end may stem from a read error. The CDR3 reads CSSSLEAGQGFTEQFF. CDR3 DNA sequence: TGTTCCAGCAGTTTGGAAGCGGGACAGGGATTCACTGAGCAGTTCTTC. The V and J genes are TRBV11-2 and TRBJ2-1; 9 bases are shared with TRBD1. The germline CDR1 and CDR2 sequences are SGHAT and FQNNGV. CDR3 length: 16 amino acids. Full variable domain (remainder filled in from reference TRBV11-2 and TRBJ2-1): EAGVAQSPRYKIIEKRQSVAFWCNPISGHATLYWYQQILGQGPKLLIQFQNNGVVDDSQLPKDRFSAERLKGVDSTLKIQPAKLEDSAVYLCSSSLEAGQGFTEQFFGPGTRLTVL.

The V call is TRBV6-1, the J call TRBJ2-7; D uncertain. V was trimmed by 4 bases and J by 4 bases, leaving 5 bases between them. The germline V gene has CDR1 MNHNS and CDR2 SASEGT. The CDR3 contains 11 residues. CDR3 protein: CASSVDYEQYF. The CDR3 DNA is TGTGCCAGCAGTGTGGATTACGAGCAGTACTTC.

The sample holds many counts of this clonotype. This chain joins TRBV5-1 and TRBJ2-3, with a weak D call TRBD2 (6 bases). Germline assignment: CDR1 SGHRS and CDR2 YFSETQ. This CDR3 spans 16 amino acids. Trimming cost V 0 bases and J 6 bases, with 17 bases left between them. This CDR3 is CASSLVEGTSMDTQYF. The CDR3, as DNA: TGCGCCAGCAGCTTGGTAGAAGGTACTAGCATGGATACGCAGTATTTT. The full variable domain, in which reference TRBV5-1 and TRBJ2-3 provide the parts outside the CDR3, is KAGVTQTPRYLIKTRGQQVTLSCSPISGHRSVSWYQQTPGQGLQFLFEYFSETQRNKGNFPGRFSGRQFSNSRSEMNVSTLELGDSALYLCASSLVEGTSMDTQYFGPGTRLTVL.

Comments on this clonotype: In this CDR3 the conserved last residue, phenylalanine or tryptophan, is missing, so a read error is likely. This rearrangement joins TRBV29-1 to TRBJ2-1; TRBD2 agrees at 8 bases. CDR3 size: 16 residues. The germline V gene encodes CDR1 SQVTM and CDR2 ANQGSEA. The CDR3 loop is CSVEDGRGRRNNDQFV. In DNA, the CDR3 is TGCAGCGTTGAAGACGGGAGGGGACGACGAAACAATGATCAGTTCGTC.

Concerning this clonotype: This may be a read error: a much more frequent sequence differs by one nucleotide. This rearrangement joins TRBV28 to TRBJ2-7, with 8 nucleotides matching TRBD1. This CDR3 spans 13 amino acids. V shed 9 bases and J 2 bases; nucleotides not matched to a gene: 6. CDR1 and CDR2 from the germline V gene are MDHEN and SYDVKM. DNA of the CDR3: TGTGCCAGGCGGACAGGGAATCCCTACGAGCAGTACTTC. This sequence encodes CARRTGNPYEQYF.

Regarding this clonotype: Just one base apart from a much larger clone, this may be a read error. This chain joins TRBV30 and TRBJ1-6; D call uncertain. CDR3 size: 12 residues. CDR1 and CDR2 from the germline V gene are GTSNPN and SVGIG (reference sequence). The DNA for the CDR3 is TGTCCGAGAGGGAACGGTAATTCACCCCTCCACTTT. The encoded protein is CPRGNGNSPLHF.

This clonotype was observed at least ten times. V and J are TRBV4-1 and TRBJ2-5; 8 bases map to TRBD2. V was clipped by 1 base and J by 10 bases; unmatched bases: 5. The germline V gene encodes CDR1 MGHRA and CDR2 YSYEKL. The CDR3 consists of 13 residues. DNA of the CDR3: TGCGCCAGCAGCCAAGCGGGGGGGTTGGACCAGTACTTC. This encodes CASSQAGGLDQYF.